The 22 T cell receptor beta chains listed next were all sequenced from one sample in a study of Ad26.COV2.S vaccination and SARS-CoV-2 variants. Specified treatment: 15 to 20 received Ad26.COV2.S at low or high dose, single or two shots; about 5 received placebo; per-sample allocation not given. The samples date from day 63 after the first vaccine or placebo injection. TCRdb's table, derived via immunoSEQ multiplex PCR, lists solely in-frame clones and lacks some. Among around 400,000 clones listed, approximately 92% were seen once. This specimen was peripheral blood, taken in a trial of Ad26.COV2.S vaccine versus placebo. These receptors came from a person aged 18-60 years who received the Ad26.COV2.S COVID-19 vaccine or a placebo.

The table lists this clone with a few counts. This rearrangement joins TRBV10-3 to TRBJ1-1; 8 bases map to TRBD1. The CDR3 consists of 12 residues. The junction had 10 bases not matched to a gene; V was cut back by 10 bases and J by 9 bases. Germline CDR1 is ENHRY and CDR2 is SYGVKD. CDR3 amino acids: CATQTGEGKAFF. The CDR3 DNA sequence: TGTGCCACCCAGACAGGGGAAGGCAAAGCTTTCTTT.

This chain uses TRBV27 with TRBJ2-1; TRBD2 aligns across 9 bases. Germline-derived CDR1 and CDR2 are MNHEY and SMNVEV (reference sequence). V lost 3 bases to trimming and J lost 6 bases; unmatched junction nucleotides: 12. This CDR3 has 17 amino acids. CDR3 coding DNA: TGTGCCAGCAGTTTCCAACTACTAGCGGGTGGCCGCAATGAGCAGTTCTTC. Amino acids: CASSFQLLAGGRNEQFF.

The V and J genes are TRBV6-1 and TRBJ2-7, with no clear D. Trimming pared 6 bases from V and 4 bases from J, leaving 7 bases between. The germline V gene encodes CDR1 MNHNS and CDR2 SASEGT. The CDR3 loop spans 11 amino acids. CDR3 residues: CASSQVYEQYF. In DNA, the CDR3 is TGTGCCAGCAGCCAAGTATACGAGCAGTACTTC.

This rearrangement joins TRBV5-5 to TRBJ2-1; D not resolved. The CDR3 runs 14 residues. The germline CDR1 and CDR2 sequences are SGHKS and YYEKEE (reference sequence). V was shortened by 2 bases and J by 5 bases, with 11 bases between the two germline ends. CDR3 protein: CASSFRGPDNEQFF. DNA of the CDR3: TGTGCCAGCAGCTTCCGCGGCCCCGACAATGAGCAGTTCTTC.

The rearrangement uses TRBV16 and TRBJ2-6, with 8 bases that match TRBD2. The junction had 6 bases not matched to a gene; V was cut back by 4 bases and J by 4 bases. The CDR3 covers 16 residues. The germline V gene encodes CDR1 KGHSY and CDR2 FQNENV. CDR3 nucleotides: TGTGCCAGCAGCCGTCCGGGAGGGCCGGGGGCCAACGTCCTGACTTTC. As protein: CASSRPGGPGANVLTF.

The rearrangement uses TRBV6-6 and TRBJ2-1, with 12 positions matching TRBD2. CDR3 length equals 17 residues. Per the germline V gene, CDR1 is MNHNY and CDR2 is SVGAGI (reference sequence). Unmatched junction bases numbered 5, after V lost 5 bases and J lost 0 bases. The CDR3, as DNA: TGTGCCAGCAGTCCCGGGACTAGCGGGCGCTCCTACAATGAGCAGTTCTTC. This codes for CASSPGTSGRSYNEQFF.

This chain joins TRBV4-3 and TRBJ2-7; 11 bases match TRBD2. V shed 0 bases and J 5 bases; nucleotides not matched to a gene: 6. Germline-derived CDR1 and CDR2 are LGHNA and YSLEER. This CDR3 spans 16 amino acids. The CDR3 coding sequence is TGCGCCAGCAGCCAAGATCGGCCTAGCGGGAGGAACGAGCAGTACTTC. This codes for CASSQDRPSGRNEQYF.

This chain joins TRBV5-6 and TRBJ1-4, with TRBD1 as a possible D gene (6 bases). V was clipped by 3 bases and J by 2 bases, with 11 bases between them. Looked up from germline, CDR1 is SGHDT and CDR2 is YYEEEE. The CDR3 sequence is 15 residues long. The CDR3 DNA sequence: TGTGCCAGCAGCTCCTTAGGGGGTACTAATGAAAAACTGTTTTTT. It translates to CASSSLGGTNEKLFF.

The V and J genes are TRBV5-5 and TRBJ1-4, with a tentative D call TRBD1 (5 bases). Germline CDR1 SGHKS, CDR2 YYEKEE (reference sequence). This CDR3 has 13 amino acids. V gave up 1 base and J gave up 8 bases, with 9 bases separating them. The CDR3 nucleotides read TGTGCCAGCAGCTTGTATTGGACAGAAAAACTGTTTTTT. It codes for CASSLYWTEKLFF.

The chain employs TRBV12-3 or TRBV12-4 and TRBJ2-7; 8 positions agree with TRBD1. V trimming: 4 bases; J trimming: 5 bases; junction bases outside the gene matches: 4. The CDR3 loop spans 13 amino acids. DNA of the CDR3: TGTGCCAGCAGTTGGACAGGGAGTGACGAGCAGTACTTC. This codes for CASSWTGSDEQYF.

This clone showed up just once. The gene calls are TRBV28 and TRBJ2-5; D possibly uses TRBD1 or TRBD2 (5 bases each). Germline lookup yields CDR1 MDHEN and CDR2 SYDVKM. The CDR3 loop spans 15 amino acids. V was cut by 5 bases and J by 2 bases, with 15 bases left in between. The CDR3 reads CASSPQGDSQETQYF. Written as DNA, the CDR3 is TGTGCCAGCAGTCCCCAGGGAGACAGTCAAGAGACCCAGTACTTC.

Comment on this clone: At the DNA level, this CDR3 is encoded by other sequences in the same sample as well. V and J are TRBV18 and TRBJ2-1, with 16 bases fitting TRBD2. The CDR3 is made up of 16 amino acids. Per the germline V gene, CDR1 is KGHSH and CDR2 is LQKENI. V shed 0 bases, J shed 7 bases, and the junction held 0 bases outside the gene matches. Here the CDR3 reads CASSPPGLAGGNEQFF. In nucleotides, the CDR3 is TGTGCCAGCTCACCACCGGGACTAGCGGGAGGGAATGAGCAGTTCTTC.

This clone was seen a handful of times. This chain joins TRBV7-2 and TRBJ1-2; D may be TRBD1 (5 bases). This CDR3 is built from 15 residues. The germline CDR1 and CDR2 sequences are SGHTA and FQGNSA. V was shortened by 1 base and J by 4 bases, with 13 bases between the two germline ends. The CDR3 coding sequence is TGTGCCAGCAGCTTAGATAGCCGGGGCTTCTATGGCTACACCTTC. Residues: CASSLDSRGFYGYTF.

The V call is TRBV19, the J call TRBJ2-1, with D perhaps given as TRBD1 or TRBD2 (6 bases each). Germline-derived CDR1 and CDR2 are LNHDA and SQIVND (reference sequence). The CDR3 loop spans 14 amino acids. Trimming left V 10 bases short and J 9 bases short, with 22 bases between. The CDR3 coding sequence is TGTGCCACCGCACCTAGCGCAATCAGGGGTGAGCAGTTCTTC. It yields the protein CATAPSAIRGEQFF.

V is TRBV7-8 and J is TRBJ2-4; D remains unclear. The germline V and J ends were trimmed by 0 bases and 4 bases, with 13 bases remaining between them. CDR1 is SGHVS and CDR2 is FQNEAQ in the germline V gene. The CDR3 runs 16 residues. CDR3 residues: CASSLASTVRKNIQYF. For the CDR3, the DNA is TGTGCCAGCAGCTTAGCGAGCACAGTTAGGAAAAACATTCAGTACTTC.

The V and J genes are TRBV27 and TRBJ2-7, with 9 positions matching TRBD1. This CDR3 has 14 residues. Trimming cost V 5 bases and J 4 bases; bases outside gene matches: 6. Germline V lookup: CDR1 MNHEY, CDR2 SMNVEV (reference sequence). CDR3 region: CASSIGQGFYEQYF. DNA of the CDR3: TGTGCCAGCAGTATAGGACAGGGGTTTTACGAGCAGTACTTC.

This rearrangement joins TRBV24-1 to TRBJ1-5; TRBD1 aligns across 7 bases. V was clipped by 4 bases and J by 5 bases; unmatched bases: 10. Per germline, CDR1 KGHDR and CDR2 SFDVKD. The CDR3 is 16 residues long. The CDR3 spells CATSDKQGRGHQPQHF. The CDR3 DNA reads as TGTGCCACCAGTGACAAGCAAGGGAGGGGGCATCAGCCCCAGCATTTT.

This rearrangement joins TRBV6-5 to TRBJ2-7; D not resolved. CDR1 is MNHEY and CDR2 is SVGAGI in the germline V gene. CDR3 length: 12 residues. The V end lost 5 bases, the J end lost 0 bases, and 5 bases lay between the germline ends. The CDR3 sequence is CASSLDSYEQYF. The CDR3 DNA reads TGTGCCAGCAGTCTCGACTCCTACGAGCAGTACTTC.

CDR3 sequence: CSASRTREQYF. CDR3 coding DNA: TGCAGTGCTAGCAGGACGAGGGAGCAGTACTTC. This sequence joins TRBV20-1 and TRBJ2-7; the D is unclear. CDR1 is DFQATT and CDR2 is SNEGSKA in the germline V gene (reference sequence). The CDR3 is made up of 11 amino acids. V was trimmed by 3 bases and J by 7 bases, leaving 10 bases between them.

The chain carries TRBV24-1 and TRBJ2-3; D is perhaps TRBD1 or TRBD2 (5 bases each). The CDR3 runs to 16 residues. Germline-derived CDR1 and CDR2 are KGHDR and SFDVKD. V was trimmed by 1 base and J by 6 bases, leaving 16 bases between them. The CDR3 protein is CATSDLTLGKGDTQYF. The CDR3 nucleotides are TGTGCCACCAGTGATTTAACACTAGGAAAGGGGGATACGCAGTATTTT.

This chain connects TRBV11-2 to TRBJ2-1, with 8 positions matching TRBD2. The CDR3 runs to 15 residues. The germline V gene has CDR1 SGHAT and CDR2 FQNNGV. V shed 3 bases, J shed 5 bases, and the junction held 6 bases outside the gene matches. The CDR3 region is CASSFRTSFNNEQFF. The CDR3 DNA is TGTGCCAGCAGCTTTCGGACTAGCTTTAACAATGAGCAGTTCTTC. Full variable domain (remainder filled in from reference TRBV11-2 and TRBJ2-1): EAGVAQSPRYKIIEKRQSVAFWCNPISGHATLYWYQQILGQGPKLLIQFQNNGVVDDSQLPKDRFSAERLKGVDSTLKIQPAKLEDSAVYLCASSFRTSFNNEQFFGPGTRLTVL.

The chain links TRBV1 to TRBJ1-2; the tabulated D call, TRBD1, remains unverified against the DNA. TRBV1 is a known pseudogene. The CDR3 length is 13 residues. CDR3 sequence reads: CTTDRDIPEGYTF. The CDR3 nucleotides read TGCACCACTGACAGGGACATCCCGGAGGGCTACACCTTC.